What follows are 23 T cell receptor beta chains derived from one specimen sequenced in a study of blood T cell repertoires in COVID-19. The repertoire was sequenced with immunoSEQ multiplex PCR; TCRdb's copy has only in-frame clones and lacks some. The sample lists about 180,000 clones; roughly 83% were seen once. Sequenced material: peripheral blood. These receptors came from a human donor in a cohort sampled during active COVID-19.

This clone turned up a few times. V and J are TRBV27 and TRBJ1-2; 7 nucleotides match TRBD1. The V gene's germline CDR1 is MNHEY and CDR2 SMNVEV (reference sequence). V shed 7 bases, J shed 4 bases, and the junction held 6 bases outside the gene matches. The CDR3 loop spans 13 amino acids. The CDR3 spells CASTPGQPYGYTF. In DNA form, the CDR3 reads TGTGCCAGCACCCCGGGACAGCCCTATGGCTACACCTTC.

The chain combines TRBV10-3 with TRBJ1-2; TRBD1 aligns across 8 bases. V dropped 2 bases and J dropped 0; count of bases not matched to a gene: 2. Looked up from germline, CDR1 is ENHRY and CDR2 is SYGVKD. The CDR3 is 15 amino acids. CDR3 protein: CAISEGTGTNYGYTF. For the CDR3, the DNA is TGTGCCATCAGTGAGGGGACAGGAACTAACTATGGCTACACCTTC.

This chain uses TRBV28 with TRBJ2-2; D remains ambiguous. CDR1 is MDHEN, CDR2 SYDVKM, per germline. V shed 7 bases and J shed 0 bases, with 18 bases lying between them. This CDR3 has 17 residues. In DNA form, the CDR3 reads TGTGCCAGCAAACCGGGTCCGAGTACCGCGAACACCGGGGAGCTGTTTTTT. It yields the protein CASKPGPSTANTGELFF.

In its sample, this clone was seen once. The chain has TRBV6-5 and TRBJ1-2; TRBD1 is a possible D gene (5 bases). Germline V lookup: CDR1 MNHEY, CDR2 SVGAGI. The CDR3 covers 13 residues. Trimming took off 6 bases at V and 5 bases at J, with 13 bases between the two ends. The CDR3: CASSSRVGYGYTF. The CDR3 DNA follows: TGTGCCAGCAGCTCCAGGGTGGGGTATGGCTACACCTTC.

V is TRBV28 and J is TRBJ2-1, with TRBD1 matching 9 bases. CDR1 MDHEN and CDR2 SYDVKM come from the germline V gene. The trim removed 7 bases at V and 6 bases at J, leaving 10 bases unmatched. The CDR3 consists of 15 residues. The CDR3 sequence is CASTPPGQGFNEQFF. The CDR3, as DNA: TGTGCCAGCACTCCCCCGGGACAGGGATTCAATGAGCAGTTCTTC. The whole variable domain, filled in from reference TRBV28 and TRBJ2-1, reads DVKVTQSSRYLVKRTGEKVFLECVQDMDHENMFWYRQDPGLGLRLIYFSYDVKMKEKGDIPEGYSVSREKKERFSLILESASTNQTSMYLCASTPPGQGFNEQFFGPGTRLTVL.

This CDR3 is CASSQGQAQGNSPLHF. CDR3 in DNA: TGTGCCAGCAGCCAAGGACAGGCCCAGGGTAATTCACCCCTCCACTTT. This chain connects TRBV4-2 to TRBJ1-6; D possibly corresponds to TRBD1 (6 bases). Germline lookup yields CDR1 LGHNA and CDR2 YNFKEQ. CDR3 length: 16 amino acids. Trimming removed 1 base from V and 6 bases from J, with 13 bases in between.

V gene TRBV6-5 combines with J gene TRBJ1-6, with a possible D match to TRBD1 (5 bases). Trimming shortened V by 6 bases and J by 4 bases, and 10 bases separated the two germline ends. Germline CDR1 is MNHEY and CDR2 is SVGAGI. The CDR3 is 14 residues long. The CDR3 DNA is TGTGCCAGCAGGGCGACAGATTATAATTCACCCCTCCACTTT. Its translation is CASRATDYNSPLHF.

The rearrangement links TRBV2 to TRBJ1-5; TRBD1 matches 7 bases. Trimming cost V 5 bases and J 7 bases; bases outside gene matches: 8. This CDR3 is built from 14 residues. Germline loops: CDR1 SNHLY, CDR2 FYNNEI. The CDR3: CASSLSGGKQPQHF. The CDR3 coding sequence is TGTGCCAGCAGTCTCTCAGGGGGGAAGCAGCCCCAGCATTTT.

This clone has more than one count but fewer than ten. V usage is TRBV9 and J usage is TRBJ1-2, with 7 bases aligning to TRBD1. CDR1 and CDR2 (germline): SGDLS, YYNGEE. This CDR3 contains 15 residues. The junction had 5 bases not matched to a gene; V was cut back by 0 bases and J by 3 bases. Written as DNA, the CDR3 is TGTGCCAGCAGCGTAGGCAGGGGGTTGGACTATGGCTACACCTTC. It specifies CASSVGRGLDYGYTF. Complete variable domain (other parts from reference TRBV9 and TRBJ1-2): DSGVTQTPKHLITATGQRVTLRCSPRSGDLSVYWYQQSLDQGLQFLIQYYNGEERAKGNILERFSAQQFPDLHSELNLSSLELGDSALYFCASSVGRGLDYGYTFGSGTRLTVV.

This rearrangement joins TRBV7-2 to TRBJ2-1, with 8 positions matching TRBD2. The CDR3 loop spans 15 amino acids. The trim removed 5 bases at V and 2 bases at J, leaving 5 bases unmatched. Germline V gene lookup returns CDR1 SGHTA and CDR2 FQGNSA. The CDR3 spells CASSPQAGAYNEQFF. The CDR3 DNA sequence: TGTGCCAGCAGCCCCCAAGCGGGGGCCTACAATGAGCAGTTCTTC.

CDR3 sequence (DNA): TGTGCCAGTAGGAAAAGGACTAGCGGGAGGGCCTACGAGCAGTACTTC. It yields the protein CASRKRTSGRAYEQYF. This sequence joins TRBV19 and TRBJ2-7, with 15 nucleotides matching TRBD2. Germline V gene sequence: CDR1 LNHDA, CDR2 SQIVND (reference sequence). CDR3 length: 16 residues. V trimming: 6 bases; J trimming: 2 bases; junction bases outside the gene matches: 5. Full variable domain (remainder filled in from reference TRBV19 and TRBJ2-7): DGGITQSPKYLFRKEGQNVTLSCEQNLNHDAMYWYRQDPGQGLRLIYYSQIVNDFQKGDIAEGYSVSREKKESFPLTVTSAQKNPTAFYLCASRKRTSGRAYEQYFGPGTRLTVT.

The rearrangement uses TRBV18 and TRBJ2-7, with 9 nucleotides matching TRBD2. CDR1 is KGHSH, CDR2 LQKENI, per germline. J was trimmed by 0 bases and V by 3 bases; bases with no gene match: 9. CDR3 length: 17 residues. CDR3 DNA sequence: TGTGCCAGCTCACCCCGCGGACTAGCGCTCAGCTCCTACGAGCAGTACTTC. Its protein is CASSPRGLALSSYEQYF.

The rearrangement uses TRBV6-1 and TRBJ1-5, with D maybe TRBD1 (6 bases). Germline V gives CDR1 MNHNS, CDR2 SASEGT. The V and J ends lost 2 bases and 3 bases respectively, with 11 bases between them. The CDR3 has 15 amino acids. The CDR3: CASSESGTLNQPQHF. The CDR3 bases are TGTGCCAGCAGTGAATCAGGGACACTCAATCAGCCCCAGCATTTT.

The chain has TRBV28 and TRBJ2-7, with 12 nucleotides matching TRBD2. The V gene's germline CDR1 is MDHEN and CDR2 SYDVKM. V was pared by 8 bases and J by 6 bases, with 5 bases of the junction left unmatched. The CDR3 spans 13 residues. The CDR3: CASRTSGIGEQYF. CDR3 coding DNA: TGTGCCAGCCGGACTAGCGGGATTGGCGAGCAGTACTTC.

The chain links TRBV6-5 to TRBJ1-2; 8 bases match TRBD1. V was pared by 1 base and J by 2 bases, with 6 bases of the junction left unmatched. Germline V gives CDR1 MNHEY, CDR2 SVGAGI. This CDR3 comprises 16 residues. CDR3 bases: TGTGCCAGCAGTTACTTGCAGGGGGCTGAAAACTATGGCTACACCTTC. Amino acids: CASSYLQGAENYGYTF.

The chain is built from TRBV6-5 and TRBJ2-1; 9 positions agree with TRBD1. CDR1 MNHEY and CDR2 SVGAGI come from the germline V gene. J gave up 12 bases and V 6 bases, and 15 bases lay outside the gene matches. The CDR3 spans 15 residues. CDR3 sequence: CASSPGTGSNERQFF. CDR3 in DNA: TGTGCCAGCAGCCCCGGGACAGGGTCTAATGAGCGGCAGTTCTTC.

As to this clone: One end of the junction does not line up with germline, which may come from a read error. The chain employs TRBV3-1 (or the pseudogene TRBV3-2) and TRBJ2-7; 8 bases match TRBD2. This CDR3 spans 14 amino acids. Per the germline V gene, CDR1 is LGHDT and CDR2 is YNNKEL (reference sequence). CDR3 in amino acids: CASSPGGAGGVFDF. The DNA of the CDR3 is TGTGCCAGCAGCCCGGGGGGGGCGGGCGGCGTATTCGACTTC.

This clone has more than one count but fewer than ten. This chain joins TRBV7-9 and TRBJ1-2, with unresolved D. The length of the CDR3 is 16 residues. Trimming pared 5 bases from V and 5 bases from J, leaving 21 bases between. Germline-derived CDR1 and CDR2 are SEHNR and FQNEAQ (reference sequence). The CDR3 sequence: CASSPSIARSGYGYTF. CDR3 DNA sequence: TGTGCCAGCAGCCCCTCGATCGCGCGGAGCGGATATGGCTACACCTTC.

The chain recombines TRBV4-3 with TRBJ1-4, with D possibly being TRBD1 (6 bases). This CDR3 region has 14 residues. The germline V and J ends were trimmed by 2 bases and 8 bases, with 12 bases remaining between them. CDR1 and CDR2 from the germline V gene are LGHNA and YSLEER. The CDR3, as DNA: TGCGCCAGCAGCCAATTGGGGGGGCTGGAAAAACTGTTTTTT. As protein: CASSQLGGLEKLFF.

The chain carries TRBV4-3 and TRBJ2-7, with TRBD1 identical over 7 bases. Germline CDR1 LGHNA, CDR2 YSLEER. The CDR3 totals 15 residues. V was pared by 3 bases and J by 4 bases, with 9 bases of the junction left unmatched. CDR3 protein: CASSQRLGTAYEQYF. The CDR3 DNA reads as TGCGCCAGCAGCCAGCGCCTCGGGACAGCTTACGAGCAGTACTTC.

The chain recombines TRBV9 with TRBJ2-7, with 7 bases that match TRBD2. From germline, CDR1 is SGDLS and CDR2 YYNGEE. This CDR3 spans 15 amino acids. Trimming removed 0 bases from V and 3 bases from J; junction bases left unmatched: 6. DNA of the CDR3: TGTGCCAGCAGCGTAGGGGCGGGAGCTGACTACGAGCAGTACTTC. As protein: CASSVGAGADYEQYF.

The rearrangement links TRBV11-3 to TRBJ2-3; 13 nucleotides line up with TRBD2. This CDR3 contains 16 residues. V gave up 5 bases and J gave up 5 bases; unmatched junction bases: 7. Germline V gene data show CDR1 as SGHNT and CDR2 as YENEEA. The chain's CDR3 is CASSLRTSGGLDTQYF. The CDR3 DNA sequence: TGTGCCAGCAGCCTACGGACTAGCGGGGGACTAGATACGCAGTATTTT.

The chain links TRBV6-5 to TRBJ1-5; D is uncertain. V was cut by 5 bases and J by 6 bases, with 14 bases left in between. This CDR3 contains 14 residues. Germline V gene data show CDR1 as MNHEY and CDR2 as SVGAGI. CDR3 amino acids: CASSPTREGQPQHF. The CDR3 DNA reads TGTGCCAGCAGTCCTACCCGGGAGGGTCAGCCCCAGCATTTT.